This T cell receptor beta chain comes out of a study of shared clonotypes between healthy human individuals. Some clones are missing from TCRdb's copy, which holds only in-frame ones; the method was immunoSEQ multiplex PCR. The table shows over a million clones, with roughly 96% occurring only once. Every donor, a Caucasian adult, lived in Nashville, Tennessee. The trim removed 2 bases at V and 3 bases at J, leaving 8 bases unmatched. The CDR3 contains 17 residues. The V gene's germline CDR1 is SGHTA and CDR2 FQGNSA. Regarding this clone: The antigen is unknown.

Overall study results and limits: Non-shared clonotypes showed lower generation probabilities than clonotypes common to all four donors. The study generally estimated greater richness for naive than memory subsets.

This chain joins TRBV7-2 and TRBJ2-3; 10 bases agree with TRBD2. The TCR was taken from a young man in good health. Sequencing was performed on naive CD4+ T cells sorted from blood. Subset meaning: CD45RA+ positively selected. The CDR3 loop is CASSLFPSGSTTDTQYF. CDR3 DNA: TGTGCCAGCAGCTTATTTCCTAGCGGGAGTACAACAGATACGCAGTATTTT.